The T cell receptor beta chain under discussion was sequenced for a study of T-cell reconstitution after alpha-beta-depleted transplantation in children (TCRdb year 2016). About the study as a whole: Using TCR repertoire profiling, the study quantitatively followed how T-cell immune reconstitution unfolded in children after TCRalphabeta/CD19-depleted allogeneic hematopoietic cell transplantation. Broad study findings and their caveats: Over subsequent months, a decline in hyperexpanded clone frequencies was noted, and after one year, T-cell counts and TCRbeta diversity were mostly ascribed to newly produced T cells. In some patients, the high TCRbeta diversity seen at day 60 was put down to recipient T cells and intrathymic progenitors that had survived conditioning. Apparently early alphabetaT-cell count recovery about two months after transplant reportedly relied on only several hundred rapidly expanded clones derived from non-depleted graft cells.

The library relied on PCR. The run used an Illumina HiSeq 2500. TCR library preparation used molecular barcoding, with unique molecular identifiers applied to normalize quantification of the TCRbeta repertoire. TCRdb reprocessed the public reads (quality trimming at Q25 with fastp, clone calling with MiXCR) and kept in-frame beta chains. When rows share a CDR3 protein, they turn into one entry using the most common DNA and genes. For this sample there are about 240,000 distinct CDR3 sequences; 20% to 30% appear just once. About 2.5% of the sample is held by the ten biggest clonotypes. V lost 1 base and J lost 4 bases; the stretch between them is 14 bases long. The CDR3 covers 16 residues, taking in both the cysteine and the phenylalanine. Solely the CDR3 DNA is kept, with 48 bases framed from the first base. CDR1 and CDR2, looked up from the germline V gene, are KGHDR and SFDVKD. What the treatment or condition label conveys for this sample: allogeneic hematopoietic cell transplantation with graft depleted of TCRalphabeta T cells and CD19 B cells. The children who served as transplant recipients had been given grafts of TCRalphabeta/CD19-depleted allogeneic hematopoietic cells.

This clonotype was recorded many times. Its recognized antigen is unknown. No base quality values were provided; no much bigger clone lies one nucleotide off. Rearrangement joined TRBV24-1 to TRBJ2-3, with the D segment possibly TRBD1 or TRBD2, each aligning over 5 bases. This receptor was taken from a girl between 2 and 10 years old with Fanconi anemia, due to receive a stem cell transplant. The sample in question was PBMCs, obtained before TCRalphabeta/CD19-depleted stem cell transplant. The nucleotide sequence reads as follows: TGTGCCACCAGTGATTTCGGAAGAGGGGTTTCAGATACGCAGTATTTT. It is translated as CATSDFGRGVSDTQYF.